This T cell receptor (beta chain) was recovered during a study of OX40 agonist ivuxolimab in advanced cancers. Describing the broader study: Ivuxolimab was an agonistic, fully human IgG2 monoclonal antibody directed against OX40 (CD134), a costimulatory receptor. Intravenous ivuxolimab was administered to patients every 2 weeks at six dose levels: 0.01, 0.1, 0.3, 1.5, 3 and 10 mg/kg. Of the approximately 50 patients in dose escalation, around 19 had hepatocellular carcinoma, approximately 15 had melanoma, 9 had renal cell carcinoma and 9 had head and neck cancer. In the dose-escalation cohort, more than 80% of patients were male, and the mean age was roughly 60 years with a range of roughly 20 to 85. Patients were allowed to have had prior anti-PD-1, anti-PD-L1 or anti-CTLA-4 therapy, and around 40% of the dose-escalation patients had previously received checkpoint inhibitors. Partial responses were achieved by three dose-escalation patients, of whom one had hepatocellular carcinoma and two had cutaneous melanoma. The purpose of peripheral TCRbeta sequencing was to test whether ivuxolimab changed TCR sequence diversity and led to clonal T-cell expansion. The monotherapy dose-escalation portion (N of about 50 patients) of the phase I ivuxolimab trial is reported in the paper. Points the paper makes about the study in general: Clonal expansion of both CD4+ and CD8+ blood T cells was observed from baseline to week 6 at doses 0.1 to 3.0 mg/kg. Partial responders in the 0.1-3.0 mg/kg groups had among the lowest normalized peripheral clonal expansion, especially among CD8+ T cells. On average, CD8+ T cells showed more expanded clones than CD4+ T cells after ivuxolimab. Which antigens the clonally expanded peripheral T cells were specific for was not determined. Low levels of normalized T-cell clonal expansion were also seen in some patients who did not respond.

The germline V gene specifies SGHRS as CDR1 and YFSETQ as CDR2. Unmatched junction bases come to 3, with V trimmed by 2 bases and J by 5 bases. The CDR3 starts with the cysteine, ends with the phenylalanine, and has 13 residues. Only the CDR3 region is kept as DNA, spanning 39 bases read in frame from base 1. The trial excluded patients who had a history of autoimmune disease or were on systemic immunosuppression. Peripheral blood for TCR sequencing was collected from all dose cohorts at baseline, on cycle 4 day 1, and on cycle 7 day 1. Samples came from an open-label, multicenter, first-in-human phase I dose-escalation trial of ivuxolimab. Adults with locally advanced or metastatic melanoma, renal cell, hepatocellular, or head and neck squamous cell carcinoma were enrolled in the trial. CD4+ and CD8+ T cells were sorted separately from peripheral blood before TCR sequencing. Genomic DNA was isolated from the sorted cells so that the TCRbeta CDR3 region could be sequenced. TCRbeta CDR3 regions were sequenced using the immunoSEQ Assay. Held by TCRdb, this immuneACCESS table contains in-frame sequences only and omits some clones. Under half of the omission traces to an unresolved V gene where checked; the cause of the rest is unknown. This sample holds approximately 21,000 clones; 70% to 85% were observed only once. 25% to 30% of the sample goes to the ten largest clones.

With regard to this clone: Its binding antigen is unknown. Base qualities are not recorded, but no much larger clone differs from it by a single base.

This TCR derives from an adult with an advanced solid tumor such as melanoma, head and neck, liver or kidney cancer. Specimen: CD4+ or CD8+ T cells sorted from blood, collected in a trial of the OX40 agonist ivuxolimab. The rearranged segments are TRBV5-1 and TRBJ2-5, with 7 bases in between that match TRBD1. The DNA sequence is TGCGCCAGCAGCTTCGACAGGGTTGAGACCCAGTACTTC. It translates to CASSFDRVETQYF.